The text below deals with one T cell receptor (beta chain). These data come from a study of blood T cell repertoires in COVID-19. Overall study context: COVID-19 samples from acute and convalescent phases originated in the United States, Italy and Spain.

Losses at the gene ends were 1 base for V and 4 bases for J; bases not matched to a gene: 5. The germline V gene encodes CDR1 KGHDR and CDR2 SFDVKD. This CDR3 comprises 16 residues. TCRdb keeps only in-frame clones here, not all; method: immunoSEQ multiplex PCR. The sample has more than 200,000 clones, approximately 81% seen once. Seattle patient enrollment occurred during active infection, with longitudinal follow-up thereafter. Material for sequencing was peripheral blood. This TCR came from an elderly woman with COVID-19, enrolled during active disease. The chain joins TRBV24-1 to TRBJ2-3; 9 bases map to TRBD1. CDR3 bases: TGTGCCACCAGTGATTTTGGACAGGGGATCCCAGATACGCAGTATTTT. Translating gives CATSDFGQGIPDTQYF.